Following are 23 T cell receptor beta chains from one sample sequenced in a study of T cells in Graves' hyperthyroidism and ophthalmopathy. Amplified TCR beta CDR3 regions derived from RNA transcripts. An initial round of RT-PCR targeting the TCR CDR3 relied on the HTBI primer set. In TCRdb, the multiplex PCR reads were re-called with MiXCR into one record per CDR3 protein. In the table there are about 600,000 distinct CDR3 sequences, approximately 16% of which are singletons. The sequenced material came from blood. The receptor source for this set is a middle-aged woman with Graves' ophthalmopathy.

The V gene is TRBV7-2, the J gene TRBJ2-1; D is possibly TRBD1 (5 bases). Germline V gene lookup returns CDR1 SGHTA and CDR2 FQGNSA. The germline V and J ends were trimmed by 5 bases and 4 bases, with 12 bases remaining between them. The CDR3 spans 14 residues. For the CDR3, the DNA is TGTGCCAGCAGCGGCAGGGTATCGTACAATGAGCAGTTCTTC. It codes for CASSGRVSYNEQFF.

This clonotype occurred a few times. The CDR3 DNA sequence: TGCGCCAGCAGCATAAATCCAGACTACGAGCAGTACTTC. This codes for CASSINPDYEQYF. The chain couples TRBV5-1 to TRBJ2-7; D ambiguous. The V end was cut by 4 bases, the J end by 3 bases, with 11 bases between. This CDR3 is built from 13 residues. Germline assignment: CDR1 SGHRS and CDR2 YFSETQ.

The table lists this clonotype with many counts. The chain combines TRBV5-8 with TRBJ2-1, with D hard to call. CDR3 length: 14 residues. Germline V gene lookup returns CDR1 SGHTS and CDR2 YDEGEE. Trimming removed 2 bases at V and 8 bases at J, with 14 bases between. Here the CDR3 DNA reads TGTGCCAGCAGCTTCGGCCATAGCTTCGATGAGCAGTTCTTC. Its protein product is CASSFGHSFDEQFF.

This clonotype came up a few times. The chain links TRBV20-1 to TRBJ1-2, with D perhaps TRBD1 (5 bases). CDR3 length: 14 residues. Trimming took 2 bases from V and 7 from J, leaving 17 bases between them. CDR1 DFQATT and CDR2 SNEGSKA come from the germline V gene (reference sequence). DNA of the CDR3: TGCAGTGCTAGACCTCGCGTGGGGGATATTGGCTACACCTTC. Amino acids: CSARPRVGDIGYTF.

This chain uses TRBV20-1 with TRBJ2-2, with 9 positions matching TRBD2. There are 14 residues in the CDR3. Germline V gene data show CDR1 as DFQATT and CDR2 as SNEGSKA (reference sequence). After removal of 6 bases from V and 3 bases from J, the junction contained 5 bases not matched to a gene. DNA of the CDR3: TGCAGTGCAAAGCGGGAGGCGGACACCGGGGAGCTGTTTTTT. Translating it yields CSAKREADTGELFF.

The chain joins TRBV4-1 to TRBJ2-1, with D perhaps matching TRBD1 (6 bases). Trimming shortened V by 3 bases and J by 13 bases, and 10 bases separated the two germline ends. The germline V gene encodes CDR1 MGHRA and CDR2 YSYEKL. The CDR3 loop spans 11 amino acids. The CDR3 loop is CASSHRDTQFF. The CDR3 region has the DNA TGCGCCAGCAGCCACCGGGACACCCAGTTCTTC.

The chain recombines TRBV5-6 with TRBJ2-3, with D perhaps TRBD1 (6 bases). CDR3 size: 15 residues. V lost 4 bases and J 2 bases, leaving 14 bases between the germline ends. The germline V gene encodes CDR1 SGHDT and CDR2 YYEEEE. CDR3 protein: CASSPTGRYTDTQYF. In DNA form, the CDR3 reads TGTGCCAGCAGCCCAACAGGGAGATACACAGATACGCAGTATTTT.

Concerning this clonotype: At one end, the junction sequence differs from germline, possibly due to a read error. The chain combines TRBV28 with TRBJ1-1; D not certain. The germline V gene encodes CDR1 MDHEN and CDR2 SYDVKM. The CDR3 runs 15 residues. The CDR3 reads CASSLWSWKNTEAFF. The DNA of the CDR3 is TGTGCCAGCAGTCTATGGAGTTGGAAAAACACTGAAGCTTTCTTT.

This clonotype was seen repeatedly, ten times or more. The chain combines TRBV3-1 with TRBJ2-2, with 9 bases matching TRBD2. CDR3 length: 17 amino acids. Germline CDR1 and CDR2: LGHDT and YNNKEL (reference sequence). With 3 bases clipped from V and 4 bases from J, the junction kept 9 bases outside the gene matches. CDR3 sequence (DNA): TGTGCCAGCAGCCATCATGAGTCTAGCGGGATCACCGGGGAGCTGTTTTTT. It is translated as CASSHHESSGITGELFF.

This chain uses TRBV12-3 or TRBV12-4 with TRBJ2-1, with 7 bases identical to TRBD2. The CDR3 consists of 14 residues. V lost 6 bases to trimming and J lost 4 bases; unmatched junction nucleotides: 6. The CDR3 region is CASRKRGRYNEQFF. The CDR3 DNA sequence: TGTGCCAGCAGAAAGCGGGGACGGTACAATGAGCAGTTCTTC.

This clonotype was counted many times. The chain combines TRBV29-1 with TRBJ2-3; D remains ambiguous. The CDR3 contains 17 residues. Trimming stripped 5 bases from V and 2 bases from J, with 23 bases between. Germline V gene data show CDR1 as SQVTM and CDR2 as ANQGSEA. CDR3 DNA: TGCAGCGTTTACAGCCACTCGCTGTTCACTATCACAGATACGCAGTATTTT. Translating gives CSVYSHSLFTITDTQYF.

This clonotype was found many times. The chain recombines TRBV18 with TRBJ1-1; D unclear. Germline V gives CDR1 KGHSH, CDR2 LQKENI. The CDR3 contains 14 residues. The germline V and J ends were trimmed by 6 bases and 0 bases, with 11 bases remaining between them. The CDR3 DNA reads as TGTGCCAGCTCCCCCGCAAAGGTGAACACTGAAGCTTTCTTT. Protein sequence: CASSPAKVNTEAFF.

This clonotype was seen a handful of times. This rearrangement joins TRBV30 to TRBJ2-7, with TRBD2 matching 7 bases. The CDR3 length is 14 residues. The junction had 7 bases not matched to a gene; V was cut back by 2 bases and J by 3 bases. Germline V gives CDR1 GTSNPN, CDR2 SVGIG (reference sequence). The CDR3 DNA follows: TGTGCCTGGAGTCAGGCGGGAGATTACTACGAGCAGTACTTC. Translating it yields CAWSQAGDYYEQYF.

This clonotype was detected a few times. Compared with germline, one end of the junction differs, possibly owing to a read error. The chain combines TRBV5-8 with TRBJ2-5, with 7 bases fitting TRBD2. CDR3 length: 14 amino acids. Germline CDR1 SGHTS, CDR2 YDEGEE. CDR3 in amino acids: CASSLDPGGETQYF. The CDR3 DNA is TGTGCCAGCAGTTTGGACCCGGGGGGAGAGACCCAGTACTTC.

This clonotype was counted between two and nine times. The chain employs TRBV19 and TRBJ1-1; D possibly corresponds to TRBD1 (6 bases). CDR3 length: 16 amino acids. Germline V CDR1 and CDR2: LNHDA, SQIVND (reference sequence). Trimming took off 3 bases at V and 5 bases at J, with 19 bases between the two ends. DNA for the CDR3: TGTGCCAGTAGTATGATTGCAGGGGCGAGGTCTACTGAAGCTTTCTTT. Protein sequence: CASSMIAGARSTEAFF. Full variable domain (rest looked up from reference TRBV19 and TRBJ1-1): DGGITQSPKYLFRKEGQNVTLSCEQNLNHDAMYWYRQDPGQGLRLIYYSQIVNDFQKGDIAEGYSVSREKKESFPLTVTSAQKNPTAFYLCASSMIAGARSTEAFFGQGTRLTVV.

This clonotype has ten or more counts. The chain joins TRBV5-1 to TRBJ2-7; tentatively, D is TRBD1 (5 bases). The germline V gene has CDR1 SGHRS and CDR2 YFSETQ. The germline V and J ends were trimmed by 3 bases and 1 base, with 11 bases remaining between them. This CDR3 is built from 14 residues. CDR3 DNA sequence: TGCGCCAGCAGCTCCCAGGGCGCTTCCTACGAGCAGTACTTC. Encoded protein: CASSSQGASYEQYF.

This clonotype was found many times. The genes are TRBV7-9 and TRBJ2-1; possible D gene TRBD2, 6 bases. The CDR3 contains 15 residues. Germline V gene sequence: CDR1 SEHNR, CDR2 FQNEAQ (reference sequence). V lost 3 bases and J 4 bases, leaving 13 bases between the germline ends. The CDR3 nucleotides read TGTGCCAGCAGCTTGAATATGGAGGGGTACAATGAGCAGTTCTTC. This translates into CASSLNMEGYNEQFF.

This clonotype was counted ten times or more. This chain joins TRBV28 and TRBJ1-5, with 7 bases identical to TRBD1. Losses at the gene ends were 6 bases for V and 7 bases for J; bases not matched to a gene: 21. There are 18 residues in the CDR3. The germline V gene has CDR1 MDHEN and CDR2 SYDVKM. CDR3 protein: CASRGSGELTGWGQPQHF. CDR3 DNA sequence: TGTGCCAGCAGGGGATCGGGGGAGCTGACAGGGTGGGGGCAGCCCCAGCATTTT.

The chain carries TRBV30 and TRBJ2-7; D remains ambiguous. There are 14 residues in the CDR3. Germline loops: CDR1 GTSNPN, CDR2 SVGIG (reference sequence). The V end was cut by 3 bases, the J end by 3 bases, with 15 bases between. CDR3 nucleotide sequence: TGTGCCTGGAGCAGGATGTGGGATAGCTACGAGCAGTACTTC. It specifies CAWSRMWDSYEQYF.

In this sample, this clonotype turned up once. V is TRBV28 and J is TRBJ2-4, with TRBD2 identical over 10 bases. CDR1 is MDHEN, CDR2 SYDVKM, per germline. The V segment lost 7 bases and the J segment 7 bases; nucleotides outside the gene matches: 16. CDR3 length: 17 residues. The CDR3: CASNSGSSGRWGNIQYF. In nucleotides, the CDR3 is TGTGCCAGCAACTCCGGGAGTAGCGGGAGGTGGGGGAACATTCAGTACTTC.

The chain links TRBV4-2 to TRBJ2-3, with no clear D. The CDR3 loop spans 16 amino acids. Germline CDR1 and CDR2: LGHNA and YNFKEQ. V lost 4 bases and J 0 bases, leaving 14 bases between the germline ends. This chain's CDR3 is CASSLDLWASTDTQYF. Here the CDR3 DNA reads TGTGCCAGCAGCCTCGACCTGTGGGCTAGCACAGATACGCAGTATTTT.

This clonotype was counted between two and nine times. The chain has TRBV7-2 and TRBJ2-3; the D gene is possibly TRBD2 (7 bases). CDR3 length: 13 residues. Germline CDR1 and CDR2: SGHTA and FQGNSA. V lost 5 bases and J 7 bases, leaving 13 bases between the germline ends. The CDR3 nucleotides read TGTGCCAGCAGCGGGGGGGCGATAAATACGCAGTATTTT. Translation: CASSGGAINTQYF. The full variable domain, its missing parts supplied by reference TRBV7-2 and TRBJ2-3, is GAGVSQSPSNKVTEKGKDVELRCDPISGHTALYWYRQSLGQGLEFLIYFQGNSAPDKSGLPSDRFSAERTGGSVSTLTIQRTQQEDSAVYLCASSGGAINTQYFGPGTRLTVL.

The chain has TRBV7-9 and TRBJ2-6; D remains unclear. This CDR3 has 16 amino acids. The V gene lost 1 base and the J gene lost 0 bases, with 7 bases spanning the gap. Germline V gene lookup returns CDR1 SEHNR and CDR2 FQNEAQ (reference sequence). The CDR3 region is CASSLVKDSGANVLTF. The CDR3, as DNA: TGTGCCAGCAGCTTAGTGAAGGACTCTGGGGCCAACGTCCTGACTTTC.